What follows are 21 T cell receptor beta chains derived from one specimen sequenced in a study of blood T cells in healthy people across ages. The second PCR ran about 6 to 11 cycles with a sample-barcoded 5' primer and J-beta primers. TCRdb redid the calling of the 5' RACE reads with MiXCR, one entry per CDR3 protein. This table holds about 1 million distinct CDR3 sequences, more than 40% found once. Sequenced input: blood. The receptors originated from a woman in her sixties in good health.

Only a few counts were recorded for this clonotype. The J gene is TRBJ2-1, the V gene TRBV11-2; 9 bases match TRBD2. The CDR3 runs 16 residues. Germline V lookup: CDR1 SGHAT, CDR2 FQNNGV. J lost 7 bases, V lost 0 bases, and 7 bases had no gene match. This chain's CDR3 is CASSLDGGRAINEQFF. Written as DNA, the CDR3 is TGTGCCAGCAGCTTAGACGGCGGGAGGGCCATAAATGAGCAGTTCTTC. Variable domain in full (rest from reference TRBV11-2 and TRBJ2-1): EAGVAQSPRYKIIEKRQSVAFWCNPISGHATLYWYQQILGQGPKLLIQFQNNGVVDDSQLPKDRFSAERLKGVDSTLKIQPAKLEDSAVYLCASSLDGGRAINEQFFGPGTRLTVL.

This chain uses TRBV27 with TRBJ1-5, with a tentative D call TRBD1 (5 bases). This CDR3 has 13 amino acids. Trimming cost V 8 bases and J 4 bases, with 12 bases left between them. The germline CDR1 and CDR2 sequences are MNHEY and SMNVEV (reference sequence). The CDR3 DNA is TGTGCCAGCGGCTGGGGCAGGAATCAGCCCCAGCATTTT. Residues: CASGWGRNQPQHF.

This clonotype occurred a few times. This rearrangement joins TRBV25-1 to TRBJ1-2, with D perhaps matching TRBD1 (5 bases). Germline CDR1 MGHDK, CDR2 SYGVNS. This CDR3 has 12 amino acids. The ends were cut back, 1 base at V and 8 bases at J, with 8 bases in the middle. CDR3 loop: CASSESRQGYTF. The CDR3 DNA reads as TGTGCCAGCAGTGAATCCCGACAGGGCTACACCTTC.

This clonotype was found many times. The chain carries TRBV20-1 and TRBJ2-3, with D possibly TRBD2 on 6 matching bases. Germline assignment: CDR1 DFQATT and CDR2 SNEGSKA (reference sequence). The germline V and J ends were trimmed by 1 base and 3 bases, with 11 bases remaining between them. CDR3 length equals 14 residues. As DNA, the CDR3 is TGCAGTGCTAGAGGCCCGACTAGAACAGATACGCAGTATTTT. Its translation: CSARGPTRTDTQYF.

This chain links TRBV9 with TRBJ2-1; 8 bases agree with TRBD1. Germline CDR1 and CDR2: SGDLS and YYNGEE. The V and J ends lost 4 bases and 5 bases, in that order; junction bases with no gene match: 8. CDR3 length: 15 residues. The chain's CDR3 is CASSPRGQADNEQFF. The CDR3 DNA sequence: TGTGCCAGCAGCCCACGGGGACAGGCAGACAATGAGCAGTTCTTC.

A few counts support this clonotype. The chain employs TRBV4-2 and TRBJ2-5, with TRBD2 matching over 13 bases. From germline, CDR1 is LGHNA and CDR2 YNFKEQ. This CDR3 has 16 residues. V trimming: 2 bases; J trimming: 4 bases; junction bases outside the gene matches: 4. The CDR3 DNA is TGTGCCAGCAGCCAACCGGGACTAGCGGGACCAGAGACCCAGTACTTC. Its protein product is CASSQPGLAGPETQYF.

The chain employs TRBV7-9 and TRBJ2-5; 10 bases line up with TRBD2. The end of the DNA aligns better with TRBJ2-7, so the J call may be wrong. This CDR3 has 13 residues. The V gene's germline CDR1 is SEHNR and CDR2 FQNEAQ (reference sequence). DNA of the CDR3: TGTGCCAGCAAACTAGCGGGGAACTACGAGCAGTACTTC. Translation gives CASKLAGNYEQYF.

This clonotype was seen a single time. This clone may be a read error of a much larger clone one base away. The chain uses TRBV12-3 or TRBV12-4 and TRBJ1-1; D gene unclear. There are 13 residues in the CDR3. Trimming stripped 5 bases from V and 3 bases from J, with 10 bases between. The CDR3 protein is CASSVSQHTEAFF. The CDR3 DNA is TGTGCCAGCAGTGTGTCACAGCACACTGAAGCTTTCTTT.

The rearrangement links TRBV4-1 to TRBJ2-1; tentatively, D is TRBD2 (5 bases). Germline lookup yields CDR1 MGHRA and CDR2 YSYEKL. V lost 8 bases and J 8 bases, leaving 16 bases between the germline ends. The CDR3 has 13 residues. The CDR3 DNA is TGCGCCAGCGGCCGGGGTTTAGAAGATGAGCAGTTCTTC. It translates to CASGRGLEDEQFF.

This clonotype was seen once. The chain joins TRBV20-1 to TRBJ2-7; TRBD2 might be the D (6 bases). Per germline, CDR1 DFQATT and CDR2 SNEGSKA (reference sequence). V lost 6 bases and J 4 bases, leaving 16 bases between the germline ends. This CDR3 has 13 amino acids. The CDR3 here is CSANSGRQYEQYF. The CDR3 DNA reads as TGCAGTGCGAATTCCGGGAGACAGTACGAGCAGTACTTC.

The count of this clonotype is one. The genes are TRBV2 and TRBJ2-2; maybe TRBD1 (6 bases). The germline V gene encodes CDR1 SNHLY and CDR2 FYNNEI. Deletions cut 2 bases from V and 3 bases from J, with 10 bases between. This CDR3 region has 15 residues. The CDR3 region is CASSELGAYTGELFF. The CDR3 DNA sequence: TGTGCCAGCAGTGAATTGGGGGCTTACACCGGGGAGCTGTTTTTT.

This clonotype has just a few counts. This could be a read error, since a much larger clone is one nucleotide away. The J gene is TRBJ2-1, the V gene TRBV6-6; D is perhaps TRBD1 or TRBD2 (5 bases each). The closer fit of TRBJ2-7 to the DNA end suggests the J call may be wrong. Germline loops: CDR1 MNHNY, CDR2 SVGAGI (reference sequence). The CDR3 covers 12 residues. CDR3 residues: CASGGTYNEQYF. Written as DNA, the CDR3 is TGTGCCAGCGGGGGAACCTACAATGAGCAGTACTTC.

This clonotype was recorded a few times. The rearrangement joins TRBV6-5 to TRBJ2-7; D remains unclear. Germline V gene lookup returns CDR1 MNHEY and CDR2 SVGAGI. This CDR3 comprises 14 residues. V dropped 5 bases and J dropped 0 bases, with 11 bases sitting between them. The CDR3 sequence: CASSPQGDSYEQYF. The CDR3 nucleotides are TGTGCCAGCAGTCCCCAAGGAGACTCCTACGAGCAGTACTTC.

V and J are TRBV5-1 and TRBJ1-1; 8 nucleotides align to TRBD1. The CDR3 is 13 residues long. Germline V gives CDR1 SGHRS, CDR2 YFSETQ. V lost 4 bases and J lost 7; bases outside the gene matches: 6. This CDR3 reads CASSGQGGDEAFF. The CDR3 region has the DNA TGCGCCAGCAGCGGACAGGGCGGGGATGAAGCTTTCTTT.

The rearrangement links TRBV12-3 or TRBV12-4 to TRBJ1-2; D perhaps matches TRBD1 (5 bases). Trimming left V 6 bases short and J 6 bases short, with 17 bases between. The CDR3 consists of 14 residues. CDR3: CASSHPRRGNGYTF. In nucleotides, the CDR3 is TGTGCCAGCAGCCACCCCCGGAGGGGTAATGGCTACACCTTC.

The V call is TRBV5-1, the J call TRBJ2-1; 11 bases align to TRBD2. With 4 bases clipped from V and 8 bases from J, the junction kept 2 bases outside the gene matches. There are 13 residues in the CDR3. Germline values: CDR1 SGHRS, CDR2 YFSETQ. CDR3 residues: CASSGGLADEQFF. Here the CDR3 DNA reads TGCGCCAGCAGCGGGGGACTAGCGGATGAGCAGTTCTTC.

The chain employs TRBV7-2 and TRBJ2-1, with D possibly being TRBD2 (5 bases). The CDR3 is made up of 16 amino acids. V dropped 5 bases and J dropped 9 bases, with 23 bases sitting between them. Germline CDR1 is SGHTA and CDR2 is FQGNSA. This CDR3 reads CASSGSWVRSGGEQFF. For the CDR3, the DNA is TGTGCCAGCAGCGGGAGTTGGGTAAGGAGCGGAGGTGAGCAGTTCTTC.

The V and J genes are TRBV20-1 and TRBJ2-1; D possibly corresponds to TRBD1 (6 bases). Germline V gene data show CDR1 as DFQATT and CDR2 as SNEGSKA (reference sequence). This CDR3 is built from 13 residues. V shed 8 bases and J shed 7 bases, with 18 bases lying between them. The CDR3 reads CSTLQGSWNEQFF. The DNA of the CDR3 is TGCAGTACTCTGCAGGGGTCGTGGAATGAGCAGTTCTTC.

This sequence joins TRBV7-9 and TRBJ1-1; D perhaps matches TRBD1 (6 bases). V shed 5 bases and J shed 1 base, with 17 bases lying between them. Germline lookup yields CDR1 SEHNR and CDR2 FQNEAQ (reference sequence). CDR3 size: 16 residues. The CDR3 reads CASSPYPGQKNTEAFF. As DNA, the CDR3 is TGTGCCAGCAGCCCGTACCCGGGACAAAAGAACACTGAAGCTTTCTTT.

The rearrangement joins TRBV12-3 or TRBV12-4 to TRBJ1-2, with 10 bases fitting TRBD1. This CDR3 comprises 15 residues. V trimming: 7 bases; J trimming: 10 bases; junction bases outside the gene matches: 15. CDR3 coding DNA: TGTGCCAGCACCTCTAGCCGACAGGGGGCGCAGACCTACACCTTC. This gives the protein CASTSSRQGAQTYTF.

V is TRBV27 and J is TRBJ1-2; possibly TRBD1 for D (6 bases). Per the germline V gene, CDR1 is MNHEY and CDR2 is SMNVEV (reference sequence). The CDR3 is 14 residues long. Trimming removed 0 bases from V and 8 bases from J, with 13 bases in between. The CDR3 region is CASSLSGGARGYTF. DNA of the CDR3: TGTGCCAGCAGTTTATCGGGGGGGGCGCGGGGCTACACCTTC.